These 10 T cell receptor beta chains share one sample of origin, sequenced in a study of identifying expanded T cells in peripheral blood. Data came from immunoSEQ multiplex PCR; TCRdb stores just in-frame clones and leaves some out. Of fewer than 130,000 clones listed, about 89% are singletons. Sequencing was performed on blood. The receptors here all came from a person aged 18-70 years in good health.

This chain links TRBV11-2 with TRBJ1-1; TRBD1 matches 12 bases. The V and J ends lost 1 base and 6 bases, in that order; junction bases with no gene match: 3. The V gene's germline CDR1 is SGHAT and CDR2 FQNNGV. CDR3 length: 15 residues. This CDR3 reads CASSLAGTGGSEAFF. For the CDR3, the DNA is TGTGCCAGCAGCTTAGCCGGGACAGGGGGCTCTGAAGCTTTCTTT.

This chain connects TRBV7-8 to TRBJ2-1; no reliable D call. Germline-derived CDR1 and CDR2 are SGHVS and FQNEAQ. Trimming shortened V by 8 bases and J by 0 bases, and 14 bases separated the two germline ends. There are 15 residues in the CDR3. CDR3 protein: CASRPAASSYNEQFF. In DNA, the CDR3 is TGTGCCAGCCGCCCGGCCGCAAGCTCCTACAATGAGCAGTTCTTC.

CDR3: CASSSYWDRDPGYTF. The CDR3 DNA follows: TGTGCCAGCAGCTCTTATTGGGACAGGGACCCTGGCTACACCTTC. The V and J genes are TRBV11-2 and TRBJ1-2; 9 nucleotides agree with TRBD1. With 4 bases clipped from V and 7 bases from J, the junction kept 10 bases outside the gene matches. Germline assignment: CDR1 SGHAT and CDR2 FQNNGV. The CDR3 runs to 15 residues.

The CDR3 is CASSLEFPGELFF. For the CDR3, the DNA is TGTGCCAGCAGCTTAGAGTTTCCCGGGGAGCTGTTTTTT. This chain joins TRBV11-3 and TRBJ2-2; D uncertain. V was pared by 0 bases and J by 6 bases, with 5 bases between. The CDR3 sequence is 13 residues long. Germline loops: CDR1 SGHNT, CDR2 YENEEA. The variable domain in full, completed from reference TRBV11-3 and TRBJ2-2, reads EAGVVQSPRYKIIEKKQPVAFWCNPISGHNTLYWYLQNLGQGPELLIRYENEEAVDDSQLPKDRFSAERLKGVDSTLKIQPAELGDSAVYLCASSLEFPGELFFGEGSRLTVL.

The chain joins TRBV2 to TRBJ1-4; the match to TRBD1 covers 9 bases. Germline lookup yields CDR1 SNHLY and CDR2 FYNNEI. V lost 6 bases and J lost 3; bases outside the gene matches: 8. This CDR3 spans 16 amino acids. The CDR3 DNA reads as TGTGCCAGCAGATCGACAGGGGGGGTAGCTAATGAAAAACTGTTTTTT. Its protein is CASRSTGGVANEKLFF.

The V gene is TRBV5-1, the J gene TRBJ2-4, with no clear D. Between the trimmed V and J ends, which lost 5 bases and 1 base, there was a span of 10 bases. CDR1 and CDR2 (germline): SGHRS, YFSETQ. CDR3 length: 14 amino acids. CDR3 DNA sequence: TGCGCCAGCAGTCCTACGGTGGCCAAAAACATTCAGTACTTC. It codes for CASSPTVAKNIQYF.

On this clone itself: A much larger clone is a single base away; this may be a read error. The rearrangement joins TRBV7-9 to TRBJ1-2, with TRBD1 matching 8 bases. V dropped 5 bases and J dropped 3; count of bases not matched to a gene: 2. Per the germline V gene, CDR1 is SEHNR and CDR2 is FQNEAQ (reference sequence). The CDR3 is made up of 13 amino acids. The CDR3 sequence: CASSPGQDYGYTF. As DNA, the CDR3 is TGTGCCAGCAGCCCGGGACAGGACTATGGCTACACCTTC.

The V gene is TRBV2, the J gene TRBJ1-1; D call uncertain. CDR1 is SNHLY, CDR2 FYNNEI, per germline. The length of the CDR3 is 11 residues. The CDR3: CAGRANTEAFF. The DNA for the CDR3 is TGTGCAGGTAGGGCGAACACTGAAGCTTTCTTT.

The chain carries TRBV2 and TRBJ2-3; 7 positions match TRBD2. The V and J ends lost 3 bases and 3 bases, in that order; junction bases with no gene match: 3. The CDR3 is made up of 14 amino acids. CDR1 and CDR2 (germline): SNHLY, FYNNEI. The CDR3 nucleotides are TGTGCCAGCAGTGATATACTAGCGACAGATACGCAGTATTTT. It translates to CASSDILATDTQYF.

V is TRBV5-6 and J is TRBJ1-2; 10 bases fit TRBD1. The CDR3 has 15 amino acids. The germline V gene encodes CDR1 SGHDT and CDR2 YYEEEE. After removal of 3 bases from V and 4 bases from J, the junction contained 6 bases not matched to a gene. The CDR3 coding sequence is TGTGCCAGCAGCTACGCCGGGACAGGGGCCTATGGCTACACCTTC. Its protein is CASSYAGTGAYGYTF.